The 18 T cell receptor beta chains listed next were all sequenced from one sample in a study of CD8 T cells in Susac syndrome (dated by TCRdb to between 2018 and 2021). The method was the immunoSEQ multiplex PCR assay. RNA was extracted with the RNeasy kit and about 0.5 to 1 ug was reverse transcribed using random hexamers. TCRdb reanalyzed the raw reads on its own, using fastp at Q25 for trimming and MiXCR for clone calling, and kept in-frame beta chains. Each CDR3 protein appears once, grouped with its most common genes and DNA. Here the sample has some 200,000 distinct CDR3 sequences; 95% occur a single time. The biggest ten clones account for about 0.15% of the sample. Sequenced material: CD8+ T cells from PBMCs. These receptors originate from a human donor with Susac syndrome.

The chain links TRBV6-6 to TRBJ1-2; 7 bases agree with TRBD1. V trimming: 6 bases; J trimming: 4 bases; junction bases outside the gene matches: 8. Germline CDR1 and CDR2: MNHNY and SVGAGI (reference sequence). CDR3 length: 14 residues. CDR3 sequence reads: CASRPTGISYGYTF. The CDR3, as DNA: TGTGCCAGCAGACCGACAGGGATCTCCTATGGCTACACCTTC.

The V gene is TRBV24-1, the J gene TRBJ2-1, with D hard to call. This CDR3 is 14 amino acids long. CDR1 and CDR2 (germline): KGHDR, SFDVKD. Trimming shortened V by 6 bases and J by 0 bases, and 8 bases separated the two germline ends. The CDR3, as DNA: TGTGCCACCAGTTCCCCGAGCTCCTACAATGAGCAGTTCTTC. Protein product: CATSSPSSYNEQFF.

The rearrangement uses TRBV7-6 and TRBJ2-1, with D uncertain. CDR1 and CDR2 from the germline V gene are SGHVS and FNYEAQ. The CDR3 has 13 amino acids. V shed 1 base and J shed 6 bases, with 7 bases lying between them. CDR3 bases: TGTGCCAGCAGCTTAGGGGATACCAATGAGCAGTTCTTC. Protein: CASSLGDTNEQFF.

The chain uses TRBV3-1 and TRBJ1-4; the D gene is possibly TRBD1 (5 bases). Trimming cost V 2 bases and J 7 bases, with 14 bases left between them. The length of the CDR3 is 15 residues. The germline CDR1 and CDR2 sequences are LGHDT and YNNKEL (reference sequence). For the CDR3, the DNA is TGTGCCAGCAGCCAAATCGGGACGGGGAGTGAAAAACTGTTTTTT. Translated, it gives CASSQIGTGSEKLFF.

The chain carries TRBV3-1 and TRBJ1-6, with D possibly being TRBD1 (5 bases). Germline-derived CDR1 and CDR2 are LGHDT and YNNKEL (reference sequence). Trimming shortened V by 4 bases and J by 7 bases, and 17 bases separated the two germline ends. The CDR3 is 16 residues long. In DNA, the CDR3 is TGTGCCAGCAGCCTAAAGCAGGGAATGAGGAATTCACCCCTCCACTTT. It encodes CASSLKQGMRNSPLHF. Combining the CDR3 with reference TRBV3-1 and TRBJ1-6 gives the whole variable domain DTAVSQTPKYLVTQMGNDKSIKCEQNLGHDTMYWYKQDSKKFLKIMFSYNNKELIINETVPNRFSPKSPDKAHLNLHINSLELGDSAVYFCASSLKQGMRNSPLHFGNGTRLTVT.

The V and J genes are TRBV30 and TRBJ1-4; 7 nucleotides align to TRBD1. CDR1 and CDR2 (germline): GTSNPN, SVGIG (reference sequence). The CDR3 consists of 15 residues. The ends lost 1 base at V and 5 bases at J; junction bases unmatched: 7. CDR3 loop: CAWSARQGGNEKLFF. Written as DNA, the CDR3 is TGTGCCTGGAGTGCAAGACAGGGAGGAAATGAAAAACTGTTTTTT.

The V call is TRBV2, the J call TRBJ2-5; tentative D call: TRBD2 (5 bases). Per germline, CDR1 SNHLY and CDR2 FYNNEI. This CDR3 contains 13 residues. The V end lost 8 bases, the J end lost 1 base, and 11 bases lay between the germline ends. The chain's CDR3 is CASYPSRQETQYF. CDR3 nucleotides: TGTGCCAGCTACCCTAGCCGCCAAGAGACCCAGTACTTC.

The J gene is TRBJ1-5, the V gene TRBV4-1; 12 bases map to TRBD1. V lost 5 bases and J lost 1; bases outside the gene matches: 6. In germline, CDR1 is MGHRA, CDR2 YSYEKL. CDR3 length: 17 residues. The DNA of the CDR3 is TGCGCCAGCAGCGGGACAGGGGGCATAATGAGCAATCAGCCCCAGCATTTT. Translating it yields CASSGTGGIMSNQPQHF.

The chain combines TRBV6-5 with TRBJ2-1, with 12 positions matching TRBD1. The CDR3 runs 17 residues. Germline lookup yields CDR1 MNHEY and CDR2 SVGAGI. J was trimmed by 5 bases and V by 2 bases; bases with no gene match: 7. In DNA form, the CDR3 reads TGTGCCAGCAGTTACATTGGGACAGGGGGCTTGAACAATGAGCAGTTCTTC. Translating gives CASSYIGTGGLNNEQFF.

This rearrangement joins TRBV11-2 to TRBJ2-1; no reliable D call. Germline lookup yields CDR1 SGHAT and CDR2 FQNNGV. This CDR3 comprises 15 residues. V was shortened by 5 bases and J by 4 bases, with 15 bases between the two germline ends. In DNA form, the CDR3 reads TGTGCCAGCAGCCGCGCCGAAGACCCTTACAATGAGCAGTTCTTC. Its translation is CASSRAEDPYNEQFF.

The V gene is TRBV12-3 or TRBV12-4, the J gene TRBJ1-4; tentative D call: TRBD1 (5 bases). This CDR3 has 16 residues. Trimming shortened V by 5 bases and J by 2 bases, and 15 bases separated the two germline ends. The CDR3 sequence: CASSPRDEGTNEKLFF. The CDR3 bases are TGTGCCAGCAGTCCAAGGGACGAGGGGACTAATGAAAAACTGTTTTTT.

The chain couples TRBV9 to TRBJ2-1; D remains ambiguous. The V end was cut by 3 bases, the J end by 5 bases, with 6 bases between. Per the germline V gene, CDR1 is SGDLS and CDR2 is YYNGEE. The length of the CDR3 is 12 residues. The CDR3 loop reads CASSGPDNEQFF. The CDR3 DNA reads TGTGCCAGCAGCGGCCCCGACAATGAGCAGTTCTTC.

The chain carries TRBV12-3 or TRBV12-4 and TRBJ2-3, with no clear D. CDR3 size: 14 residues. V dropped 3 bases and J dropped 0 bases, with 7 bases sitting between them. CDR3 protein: CASSLLSSTDTQYF. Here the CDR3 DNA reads TGTGCCAGCAGTTTGTTAAGTAGCACAGATACGCAGTATTTT.

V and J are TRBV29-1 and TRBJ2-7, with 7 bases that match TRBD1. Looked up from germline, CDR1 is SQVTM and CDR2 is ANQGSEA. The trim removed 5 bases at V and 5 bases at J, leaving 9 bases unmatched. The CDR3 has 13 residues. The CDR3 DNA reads TGCAGCGTTTTAGGTGACAGGGTGCACGAGCAGTACTTC. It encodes CSVLGDRVHEQYF.

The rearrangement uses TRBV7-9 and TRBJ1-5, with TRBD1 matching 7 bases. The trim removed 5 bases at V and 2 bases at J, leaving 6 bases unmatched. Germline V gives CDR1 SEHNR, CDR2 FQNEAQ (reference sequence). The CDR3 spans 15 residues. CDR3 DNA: TGTGCCAGCAGCGACAGGGATGAGGGCAATCAGCCCCAGCATTTT. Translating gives CASSDRDEGNQPQHF.

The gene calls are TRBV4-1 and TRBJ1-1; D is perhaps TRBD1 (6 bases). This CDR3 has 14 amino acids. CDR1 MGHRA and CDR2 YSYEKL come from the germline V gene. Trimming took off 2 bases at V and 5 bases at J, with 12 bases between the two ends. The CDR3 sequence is CASSQYGGGTEAFF. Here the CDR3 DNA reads TGCGCCAGCAGCCAATATGGAGGGGGAACTGAAGCTTTCTTT.

The CDR3 reads CSASLDNLNVLTF. The CDR3 DNA follows: TGCAGTGCCAGCCTCGACAACCTCAACGTCCTGACTTTC. This chain connects TRBV20-1 to TRBJ2-6; D remains ambiguous. CDR3 size: 13 residues. The germline CDR1 and CDR2 sequences are DFQATT and SNEGSKA (reference sequence). V shed 6 bases and J shed 9 bases, with 15 bases lying between them.

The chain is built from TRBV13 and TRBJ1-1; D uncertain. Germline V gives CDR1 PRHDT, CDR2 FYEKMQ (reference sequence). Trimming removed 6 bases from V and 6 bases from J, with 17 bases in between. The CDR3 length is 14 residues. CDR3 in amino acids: CASRHPSQGPEAFF. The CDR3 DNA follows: TGTGCCAGCAGACACCCGTCGCAAGGTCCTGAAGCTTTCTTT.